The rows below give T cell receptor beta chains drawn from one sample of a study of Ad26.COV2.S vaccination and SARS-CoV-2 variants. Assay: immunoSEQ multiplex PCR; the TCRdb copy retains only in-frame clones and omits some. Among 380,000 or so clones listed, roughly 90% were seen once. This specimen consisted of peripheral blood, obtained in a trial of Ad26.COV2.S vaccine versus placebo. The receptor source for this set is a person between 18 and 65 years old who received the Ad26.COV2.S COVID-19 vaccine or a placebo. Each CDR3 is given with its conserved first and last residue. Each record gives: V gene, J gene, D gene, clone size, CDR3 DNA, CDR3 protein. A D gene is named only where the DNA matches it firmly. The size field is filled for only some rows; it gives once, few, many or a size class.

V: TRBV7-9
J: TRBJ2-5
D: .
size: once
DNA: TGTGCCAGCAGCCAGACAGATTTAGACCAGTACTTC
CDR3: CASSQTDLDQYF

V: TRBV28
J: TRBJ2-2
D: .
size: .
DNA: TGTGCCAGCAGTTTAGGTACCGGGGAGCTGTTTTTT
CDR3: CASSLGTGELFF

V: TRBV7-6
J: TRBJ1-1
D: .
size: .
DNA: TGTGCCAGCAGCTTAGGGATGCCGGGACAAGTCCCGAACACTGAAGCTTTCTTT
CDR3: CASSLGMPGQVPNTEAFF

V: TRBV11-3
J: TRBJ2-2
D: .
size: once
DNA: TGTGCCAGCAGCTCCGGTGGCGGGGAGCTGTTTTTT
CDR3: CASSSGGGELFF

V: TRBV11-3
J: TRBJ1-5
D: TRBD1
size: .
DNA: TGTGCCAGCAGCTTAGGACAGGGATCCGGATCCTATAGCAATCAGCCCCAGCATTTT
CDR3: CASSLGQGSGSYSNQPQHF

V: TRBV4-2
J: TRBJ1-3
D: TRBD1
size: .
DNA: TGTGCCAGCAGCCTAAGGACAGGGACTAACTCTGGAAACACCATATATTTT
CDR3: CASSLRTGTNSGNTIYF

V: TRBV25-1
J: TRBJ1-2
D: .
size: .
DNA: TGTGCCAGCAGTGGGCAGGTCTATGGCTACACCTTC
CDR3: CASSGQVYGYTF

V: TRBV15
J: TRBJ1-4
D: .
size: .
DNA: TGTGCCACCAGCAGAGAAAAAGGGCCCCAAGTTGAAAAACTGTTTTTT
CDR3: CATSREKGPQVEKLFF

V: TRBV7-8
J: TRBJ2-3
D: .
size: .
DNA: TGTGCCAGCAGCTTAGCGCGAGTTCCGCCCCTTACGCAGTATTTT
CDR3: CASSLARVPPLTQYF

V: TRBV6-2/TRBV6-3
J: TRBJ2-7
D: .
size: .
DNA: TGTGCCAGCAGCCCTAGCTCCTACGAGCAGTACTTC
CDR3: CASSPSSYEQYF

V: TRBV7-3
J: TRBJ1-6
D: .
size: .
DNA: TGTGCCAGCAGCTCCGATGGAAATTCACCCCTCCACTTT
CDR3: CASSSDGNSPLHF

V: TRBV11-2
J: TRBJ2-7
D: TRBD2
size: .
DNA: TGTGCCAGCAGCTTGGTGACTAGCGGGGCAGTTGGCGAGCAGTACTTC
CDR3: CASSLVTSGAVGEQYF

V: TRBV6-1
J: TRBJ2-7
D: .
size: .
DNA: TGTGCCAGCAGTGAAGGGCAGGGGGGCTACGAGCAGTACTTC
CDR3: CASSEGQGGYEQYF

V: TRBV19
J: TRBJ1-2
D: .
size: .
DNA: TGTGCCAGTGAATTTGCAGGCGGTTATGGCTACACCTTC
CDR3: CASEFAGGYGYTF

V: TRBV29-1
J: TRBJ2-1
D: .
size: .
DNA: TGCAGCGTTGTTAGCCTAGCGAGCAATGAGCAGTTCTTC
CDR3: CSVVSLASNEQFF

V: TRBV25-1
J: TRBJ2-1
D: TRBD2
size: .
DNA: TGTGCCAGCAGGGGAGCGGGACTACTCGGTGAGCAGTTCTTC
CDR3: CASRGAGLLGEQFF

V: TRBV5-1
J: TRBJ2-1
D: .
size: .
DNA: TGCGCCAGCAGCTTGGTTGGAAACGCCTACAATGAGCAGTTCTTC
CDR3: CASSLVGNAYNEQFF

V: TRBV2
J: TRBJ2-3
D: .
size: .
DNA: TGTGCCAGCAGTGAAGAAGTTCGGGATACGCAGTATTTT
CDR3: CASSEEVRDTQYF

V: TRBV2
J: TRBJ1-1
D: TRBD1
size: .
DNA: TGTGCCAGCATTCTGACAGGGGGCTGGGCTGAAGCTTTCTTT
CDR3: CASILTGGWAEAFF

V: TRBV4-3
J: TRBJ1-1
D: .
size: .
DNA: TGCGCCAGCAGCCAAAAAGGGGGGGGCTGGACTGAAGCTTTCTTT
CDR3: CASSQKGGGWTEAFF

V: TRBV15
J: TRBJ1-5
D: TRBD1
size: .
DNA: TGTGCCACCAGCAGAGATAGGACAGGGGGGCAGCCCCAGCATTTT
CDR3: CATSRDRTGGQPQHF

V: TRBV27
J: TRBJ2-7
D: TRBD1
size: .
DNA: TGTGCCAGCAGCTCCATTGAGACAGGGAACGGCGAGCAGTACTTC
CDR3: CASSSIETGNGEQYF

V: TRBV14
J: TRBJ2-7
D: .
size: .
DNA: TGTGCCAGCAGCCAAGCTGGATCCTACGAGCAGTACTTC
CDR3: CASSQAGSYEQYF

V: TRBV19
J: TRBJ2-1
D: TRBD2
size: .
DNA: TGTGCCAGTGGGACTAGCGGGAGTGGCAATGAGCAGTTCTTC
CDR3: CASGTSGSGNEQFF

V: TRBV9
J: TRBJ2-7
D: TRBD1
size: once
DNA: TGTGCCAGCAGCGTAGGGACAGGGCGATACGAGCAGTACTTC
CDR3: CASSVGTGRYEQYF

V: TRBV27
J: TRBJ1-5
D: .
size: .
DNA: TGTGCCAGCAGTTCGGGGATTGGCAATCAGCCCCAGCATTTT
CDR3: CASSSGIGNQPQHF

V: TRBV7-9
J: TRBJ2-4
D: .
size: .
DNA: TGTGCCAGCAGCAACAGCTTTCTAGCCAAAAACATTCAGTACTTC
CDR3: CASSNSFLAKNIQYF

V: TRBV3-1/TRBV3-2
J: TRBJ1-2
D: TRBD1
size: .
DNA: TGTGCCAGCAGGCAAGGACAGGGGAACTATGGCTACACCTTC
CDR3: CASRQGQGNYGYTF

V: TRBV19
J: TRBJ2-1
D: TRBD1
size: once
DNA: TGTGCCAGTAGTATAGAGCAGGGGGCGGGCAATGAGCAGTTCTTC
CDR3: CASSIEQGAGNEQFF

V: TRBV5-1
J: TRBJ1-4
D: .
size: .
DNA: TGCGCCAGCAGCTTGGACGGCAGGTCAAAGGAAAAACTGTTTTTT
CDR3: CASSLDGRSKEKLFF

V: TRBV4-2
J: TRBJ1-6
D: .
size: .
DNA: TGTGCCAGCAGCCAAGGGGAAGGGCAGGGCCGGAAGTCCCTCCACTTT
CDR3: CASSQGEGQGRKSLHF

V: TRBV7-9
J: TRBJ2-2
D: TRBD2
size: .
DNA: TGTGCCAGCAGCCCCTATTCCGCGGGGGAAACCGGGGAGCTGTTTTTT
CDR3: CASSPYSAGETGELFF

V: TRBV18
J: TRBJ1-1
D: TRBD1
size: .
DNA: TGTGCCAGCTCACCTCGGGACAGACCTGAAGCTTTCTTT
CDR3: CASSPRDRPEAFF

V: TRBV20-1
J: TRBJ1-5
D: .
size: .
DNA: TGCAGTGCTAGTTCCGGGACCCACAATCAGCCCCAGCATTTT
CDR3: CSASSGTHNQPQHF

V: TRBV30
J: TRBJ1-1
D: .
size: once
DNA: TGTGCCTACCATGGGACGGGAAGTTCCGGGGGGAACACTGAAGCTTTCTTT
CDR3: CAYHGTGSSGGNTEAFF

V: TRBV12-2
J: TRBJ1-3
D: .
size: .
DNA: TGTGCAAGTCGCTCCCGGGACAGCTCTGGAAACACCATATATTTT
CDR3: CASRSRDSSGNTIYF

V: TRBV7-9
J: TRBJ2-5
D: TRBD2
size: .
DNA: TGTGCCAGCAGCTTAAACGGATGGGAGGGCCAAGAGACCCAGTACTTC
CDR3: CASSLNGWEGQETQYF

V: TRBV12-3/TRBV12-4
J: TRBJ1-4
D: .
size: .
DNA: TGTGCCAGCGGGAGCTTGAGTGAAAAACTGTTTTTT
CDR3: CASGSLSEKLFF

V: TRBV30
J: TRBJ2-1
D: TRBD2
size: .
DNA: TGTGCCTGGAGTGTGGATAGCGGGAGGGCGTATGAGCAGTTCTTC
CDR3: CAWSVDSGRAYEQFF

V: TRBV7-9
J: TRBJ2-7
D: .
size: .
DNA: TGTGCCAGCAGCCAAGGATACTACGAGCAGTACTTC
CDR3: CASSQGYYEQYF

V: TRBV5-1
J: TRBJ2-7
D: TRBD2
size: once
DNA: TGCGCCAGCAGCTTGGCCTTGGTAGCGGGGGGCCTCCCCTACGAGCAGTACTTC
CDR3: CASSLALVAGGLPYEQYF

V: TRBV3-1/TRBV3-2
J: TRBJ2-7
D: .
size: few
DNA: TGTGCCAGCAGCCAAGGGGCTAACGCCGGCGAGCAGTACTTC
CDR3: CASSQGANAGEQYF

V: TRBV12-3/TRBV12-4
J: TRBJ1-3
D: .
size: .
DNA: TGTGCCAGCAGTTACGGGGGATGGAACACCATATATTTT
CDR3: CASSYGGWNTIYF